This T cell receptor (beta chain) was retrieved from a study of control samples from healthy donors and cancer patients. The data were produced by immunoSEQ multiplex PCR, yet TCRdb's version contains in-frame clones alone and is incomplete. Among 15,000 to 20,000 clones listed, 86% were seen once. The CDR3 is made up of 14 amino acids. Looked up from germline, CDR1 is KGHSH and CDR2 is LQKENI. V lost 6 bases and J 9 bases, leaving 18 bases between the germline ends. The TCR originated in a woman in her seventies with colorectal cancer. The J gene is TRBJ1-5, the V gene TRBV18, with D possibly being TRBD1 (5 bases). Sequencing was performed on PBMCs. The CDR3 reads CASSYNEGPGPQHF. The CDR3 bases are TGTGCCAGCTCGTACAACGAGGGGCCGGGGCCCCAGCATTTT.